This paragraph covers one TCR beta chain sequence. The record originates from a study of blood T cell repertoires in COVID-19. Study-wide background: COVID-19 samples, acute and convalescent, were from the United States, Italy and Spain. T cells, B-cell-depleted T cells, or PBMCs supplied cDNA or gDNA.

CDR1 and CDR2 (germline): MDHEN, SYDVKM. The V and J ends lost 1 base and 3 bases, in that order; junction bases with no gene match: 4. The CDR3 spans 15 residues. Methods used by the authors: Estimation of nucleated cell counts relied on the amplification of reference gene primers. The assay was immunoSEQ multiplex PCR, and TCRdb's table has in-frame clones only and misses some. V and J calls and clone size are as listed in that table; D and trimming were resolved from the DNA. Here the sample spans roughly 200,000 clones, approximately 90% being singletons. This clonotype was sampled from a man aged 40-49 years with active or convalescent COVID-19. Sequencing was done on a sample of peripheral blood. The V call is TRBV28, the J call TRBJ2-5; 8 positions agree with TRBD2. The CDR3: CASSLSLAGKETQYF. The CDR3 DNA sequence: TGTGCCAGCAGTTTATCTCTAGCGGGTAAAGAGACCCAGTACTTC.